The 20 T cell receptor beta chains in this list originate from one sample, sequenced in a study of graft-versus-host responses after intestinal transplantation. Graft material was processed, releasing intraepithelial and lamina propria lymphocytes. Repertoires were generated with immunoSEQ multiplex PCR, while TCRdb's copy carries only in-frame clones and drops some. The sample shows about 8,000 clones, approximately 72% of them seen only once. The sequenced sample was ileum tissue, obtained about 230 days after intestinal transplant. These receptors originate from a human patient who received an intestinal transplant, so some T cells may come from the graft donor.

This clone was detected a few times. The gene calls are TRBV2 and TRBJ1-6, with 10 bases that match TRBD1. The CDR3 extends over 14 amino acids. The germline CDR1 and CDR2 sequences are SNHLY and FYNNEI. Unmatched junction bases numbered 3, after V lost 8 bases and J lost 5 bases. The CDR3 DNA follows: TGTGCCAGCCGGGGGACAGGGGATAATTCACCCCTCCACTTT. Translating it yields CASRGTGDNSPLHF.

The chain combines TRBV7-6 with TRBJ2-5; D remains ambiguous. The end of the DNA aligns better with TRBJ2-7, so the J call may be wrong. Per germline, CDR1 SGHVS and CDR2 FNYEAQ. The CDR3 is 13 residues long. CDR3 sequence reads: CASSLSPTYEQYF. The CDR3 DNA is TGTGCCAGCAGCTTATCCCCTACCTACGAGCAGTACTTC.

This clone was observed a few times. The rearrangement uses TRBV9 and TRBJ2-3; no definite D call. With 5 bases removed from V and 4 bases from J, the gap between germline ends came to 14 bases. The CDR3 sequence is 14 residues long. Germline assignment: CDR1 SGDLS and CDR2 YYNGEE. The CDR3 protein is CASSAYVLSDTQYF. Written as DNA, the CDR3 is TGTGCCAGCAGTGCCTACGTACTATCAGATACGCAGTATTTT.

The rearrangement uses TRBV25-1 and TRBJ2-3, with D possibly being TRBD2 (5 bases). The CDR3 is 13 residues long. Per the germline V gene, CDR1 is MGHDK and CDR2 is SYGVNS. Trimming pared 5 bases from V and 4 bases from J, leaving 10 bases between. For the CDR3, the DNA is TGTGCCAGCAGTCCCACCGGGGCAGATACGCAGTATTTT. It yields the protein CASSPTGADTQYF.

The rearrangement uses TRBV5-1 and TRBJ2-5; 8 nucleotides line up with TRBD1. The germline V gene encodes CDR1 SGHRS and CDR2 YFSETQ. Germline trimming cut 1 base from V and 3 bases from J; bases unmatched to any gene: 5. This CDR3 comprises 15 residues. This CDR3 is CASSLPTTGEETQYF. The CDR3 coding sequence is TGCGCCAGCAGCTTGCCTACGACAGGGGAAGAGACCCAGTACTTC.

The V call is TRBV27, the J call TRBJ2-7; TRBD1 might be the D (6 bases). Germline V gene sequence: CDR1 MNHEY, CDR2 SMNVEV (reference sequence). CDR3 length: 15 amino acids. Deletions cut 3 bases from V and 2 bases from J, with 14 bases between. DNA of the CDR3: TGTGCCAGCAGTTTCAGCGGACAGTTCCCCTACGAGCAGTACTTC. Translated, it gives CASSFSGQFPYEQYF.

V usage is TRBV4-2 and J usage is TRBJ2-5; D gene uncertain. V was shortened by 1 base and J by 0 bases, with 6 bases between the two germline ends. The CDR3 is 14 amino acids. Germline CDR1 reads LGHNA; CDR2 reads YNFKEQ. The CDR3 sequence is CASSQGNNQETQYF. The CDR3 DNA is TGTGCCAGCAGCCAAGGCAACAACCAAGAGACCCAGTACTTC.

The chain carries TRBV30 and TRBJ1-5; D is unresolved. The CDR3 is 14 amino acids. Trimming left V 0 bases short and J 1 base short, with 7 bases between. CDR1 and CDR2 (germline): GTSNPN, SVGIG (reference sequence). The CDR3 DNA is TGTGCCTGGAGTGTGGGAGGGAGCAATCAGCCCCAGCATTTT. Translating gives CAWSVGGSNQPQHF.

The chain has TRBV2 and TRBJ2-1; 8 bases match TRBD2. This CDR3 comprises 17 residues. Per germline, CDR1 SNHLY and CDR2 FYNNEI. V was pared by 3 bases and J by 7 bases, with 14 bases of the junction left unmatched. CDR3 amino acids: CASSDPFRGGLFNEQFF. CDR3 coding DNA: TGTGCCAGCAGTGATCCTTTCCGGGGGGGCCTTTTTAATGAGCAGTTCTTC.

This clone has a single count. The gene calls are TRBV7-9 and TRBJ1-2; possible D gene TRBD1, 6 bases. Germline CDR1 reads SEHNR; CDR2 reads FQNEAQ (reference sequence). V gave up 5 bases and J gave up 4 bases, with 8 bases separating them. This CDR3 region has 12 residues. The CDR3 nucleotides read TGTGCCAGCAGCATACAGGGCTATGGCTACACCTTC. Amino acid sequence: CASSIQGYGYTF.

The chain's CDR3 is CASSYPPSSGRETQYF. The CDR3 DNA is TGTGCCAGCAGCTACCCTCCCTCTAGCGGGAGAGAGACCCAGTACTTC. The chain recombines TRBV7-3 with TRBJ2-5; 10 bases are shared with TRBD2. The V gene end was trimmed by 4 bases and the J gene end by 4 bases; junction bases not matched to a gene: 9. The CDR3 consists of 16 residues. The germline V gene has CDR1 SGHTA and CDR2 FQGTGA.

V gene TRBV5-1 combines with J gene TRBJ1-5, with 9 bases that match TRBD1. The ends lost 4 bases at V and 3 bases at J; junction bases unmatched: 8. Germline V gives CDR1 SGHRS, CDR2 YFSETQ. This CDR3 is 16 amino acids long. The CDR3 coding sequence is TGCGCCAGCAGCCCCGGGACAGGGAACTCCAATCAGCCCCAGCATTTT. It codes for CASSPGTGNSNQPQHF.

The rearrangement links TRBV12-5 to TRBJ2-2, with TRBD2 matching 10 bases. Germline V gene data show CDR1 as LGHNT and CDR2 as FRNRAP. This CDR3 contains 15 residues. Trimming took 4 bases from V and 9 from J; bases not matched to a gene: 8. CDR3 sequence reads: CASGSPLLAGWELFF. The CDR3 coding sequence is TGTGCTAGTGGTTCACCCCTACTAGCGGGGTGGGAGCTGTTTTTT.

The CDR3 nucleotides are TGCGCCAGCAGCCGTACAGGTAGCTCCTACGAGCAGTACTTC. This gives the protein CASSRTGSSYEQYF. This chain joins TRBV4-1 and TRBJ2-7; possibly TRBD1 for D (5 bases). The CDR3 extends over 14 amino acids. The germline V gene has CDR1 MGHRA and CDR2 YSYEKL. V was clipped by 4 bases and J by 0 bases, with 10 bases between them.

The genes are TRBV4-1 and TRBJ2-5; tentative D call: TRBD2 (5 bases). The DNA end is more similar to TRBJ2-7, so the J call may be wrong. Per the germline V gene, CDR1 is MGHRA and CDR2 is YSYEKL. The CDR3 length is 13 residues. CDR3 in amino acids: CASSQDRGYEQYF. CDR3 DNA sequence: TGCGCCAGCAGCCAAGATCGCGGGTACGAGCAGTACTTC.

This clone was seen a single time. The chain is built from TRBV9 and TRBJ2-7, with 8 bases that match TRBD1. Looked up from germline, CDR1 is SGDLS and CDR2 is YYNGEE. CDR3 length: 15 amino acids. Trimming cost V 4 bases and J 5 bases; bases outside gene matches: 11. The CDR3 sequence: CASSILGQAWDEQYF. CDR3 nucleotides: TGTGCCAGCAGCATCCTGGGACAGGCTTGGGACGAGCAGTACTTC. The full variable domain, its missing parts supplied by reference TRBV9 and TRBJ2-7, is DSGVTQTPKHLITATGQRVTLRCSPRSGDLSVYWYQQSLDQGLQFLIQYYNGEERAKGNILERFSAQQFPDLHSELNLSSLELGDSALYFCASSILGQAWDEQYFGPGTRLTVT.

The chain has TRBV11-2 and TRBJ2-7; D is unresolved. CDR1 and CDR2 from the germline V gene are SGHAT and FQNNGV. Trimming left V 3 bases short and J 0 bases short, with 9 bases between. This CDR3 is 14 amino acids long. The CDR3 DNA sequence: TGTGCCAGCAGCTTGTCCCGCTACTCCTACGAGCAGTACTTC. It specifies CASSLSRYSYEQYF.

For the CDR3, the DNA is TGTGCCTGGAGGGCGGGCAGGGGGCAGGCTGAAGCTTTCTTT. The encoded protein is CAWRAGRGQAEAFF. The chain employs TRBV30 and TRBJ1-1, with 8 bases identical to TRBD1. The CDR3 is made up of 14 amino acids. Germline assignment: CDR1 GTSNPN and CDR2 SVGIG (reference sequence). J gave up 6 bases and V 3 bases, and 9 bases lay outside the gene matches.

This clone was observed a handful of times. This chain joins TRBV2 and TRBJ2-7; possible D gene TRBD1, 5 bases. Trimming took off 7 bases at V and 2 bases at J, with 12 bases between the two ends. CDR1 is SNHLY, CDR2 FYNNEI, per germline. The CDR3 runs 13 residues. CDR3 DNA sequence: TGTGCCAGCACCAACACAGGCACCTACGAGCAGTACTTC. Translated: CASTNTGTYEQYF.

The rearrangement uses TRBV5-1 and TRBJ2-5; TRBD1 is a possible D gene (6 bases). The V gene lost 3 bases and the J gene lost 0 bases, with 6 bases spanning the gap. The CDR3 contains 13 residues. Germline V CDR1 and CDR2: SGHRS, YFSETQ. CDR3 DNA sequence: TGCGCCAGCAGCTGGGACAACCAAGAGACCCAGTACTTC. This encodes CASSWDNQETQYF.